Given below is one TCR beta chain in context. Its matching antigen is unknown. Germline V CDR1 and CDR2: SGHTA, FQGNSA. V was pared by 5 bases and J by 5 bases, with 9 bases of the junction left unmatched. This CDR3 has 15 residues. The data were produced by immunoSEQ multiplex PCR, yet TCRdb's version contains in-frame clones alone and is incomplete. The sample has under 100,000 clones, approximately 89% seen once. These data are taken from a study of OX40 agonist ivuxolimab in advanced cancers. About the research overall: People who had prior anti-PD-1, anti-PD-L1 or anti-CTLA-4 therapy could take part, and about 37% had some.

Whole-study findings and limits: Clonal expansion in partial responders at 0.1-3.0 mg/kg ranked among the lowest.

V and J are TRBV7-2 and TRBJ2-5; 9 bases are shared with TRBD1. The source is an adult with an advanced solid tumor such as melanoma, head and neck, liver or kidney cancer. The specimen comprised CD4+ or CD8+ T cells sorted from blood, sampled in a trial of the OX40 agonist ivuxolimab. For the CDR3, the DNA is TGTGCCAGCAGCCCAAGGACAGGGGAGTGGGAGACCCAGTACTTC. This translates into CASSPRTGEWETQYF.